The 26 T cell receptor beta chains below were found in one sample sequenced in a study of blood T cell repertoires in COVID-19. The table came from immunoSEQ multiplex PCR; TCRdb's copy has only in-frame clones and leaves some out. The table includes approximately 380,000 clones, approximately 91% detected once. The sequencing input was PBMCs or T cells enriched from blood (not recorded which). The source is a woman in her forties who had been exposed to COVID-19.

The chain couples TRBV5-1 to TRBJ1-1; D might be TRBD1 (5 bases). Per the germline V gene, CDR1 is SGHRS and CDR2 is YFSETQ. With 4 bases removed from V and 5 bases from J, the gap between germline ends came to 12 bases. The CDR3 contains 13 residues. The CDR3 DNA sequence: TGCGCCAGCAGCGCACTTGGGGGGACTGAAGCTTTCTTT. This encodes CASSALGGTEAFF.

The chain uses TRBV5-8 and TRBJ1-5, with TRBD1 identical over 9 bases. Unmatched junction bases numbered 6, after V lost 3 bases and J lost 5 bases. This CDR3 is 15 amino acids long. Per germline, CDR1 SGHTS and CDR2 YDEGEE. This chain's CDR3 is CASSSTGGWDQPQHF. CDR3 sequence (DNA): TGTGCCAGCAGCTCGACAGGGGGATGGGATCAGCCCCAGCATTTT. Variable domain in full (rest from reference TRBV5-8 and TRBJ1-5): EAGVTQSPTHLIKTRGQQATLRCSPISGHTSVYWYQQALGLGLQFLLWYDEGEERNRGNFPPRFSGRQFPNYSSELNVNALELEDSALYLCASSSTGGWDQPQHFGDGTRLSIL.

The chain recombines TRBV7-2 with TRBJ2-1, with D possibly matching TRBD2 (6 bases). CDR1 SGHTA and CDR2 FQGNSA come from the germline V gene. Trimming left V 2 bases short and J 8 bases short, with 22 bases between. This CDR3 comprises 17 residues. DNA for the CDR3: TGTGCCAGCAGCTTACTTCCTGGCGGGATAGGTTTTTATGAGCAGTTCTTC. As protein: CASSLLPGGIGFYEQFF.

The V call is TRBV15, the J call TRBJ1-2; D is uncertain. CDR1 is LNHNV and CDR2 is YYDKDF in the germline V gene (reference sequence). V was clipped by 1 base and J by 4 bases, with 7 bases between them. This CDR3 region has 13 residues. Here the CDR3 reads CATSRGQAYGYTF. The CDR3 DNA reads TGTGCCACCAGCAGAGGGCAGGCCTATGGCTACACCTTC.

V gene TRBV24-1 combines with J gene TRBJ2-5, with TRBD2 matching over 11 bases. With V trimmed by 7 bases and J by 2 bases, 11 bases remained unmatched. CDR3 size: 17 residues. Germline V gene lookup returns CDR1 KGHDR and CDR2 SFDVKD. CDR3 region: CATSPGTSGSRQETQYF. The CDR3 DNA sequence: TGTGCCACCAGCCCCGGGACTAGCGGCAGTAGGCAAGAGACCCAGTACTTC.

This sequence joins TRBV5-1 and TRBJ1-4; D unresolved. Germline-derived CDR1 and CDR2 are SGHRS and YFSETQ. V was cut by 0 bases and J by 7 bases, with 10 bases left in between. The CDR3 runs to 14 residues. The CDR3 here is CASSLGGTSEKLFF. The CDR3 DNA sequence: TGCGCCAGCAGCTTGGGAGGTACGAGTGAAAAACTGTTTTTT.

The J gene is TRBJ2-3, the V gene TRBV18; TRBD1 matches at 10 bases. Germline values: CDR1 KGHSH, CDR2 LQKENI. The junction had 2 bases not matched to a gene; V was cut back by 2 bases and J by 3 bases. The CDR3 extends over 15 amino acids. This CDR3 reads CASSPGQGGTDTQYF. DNA for the CDR3: TGTGCCAGCTCACCAGGACAGGGGGGGACAGATACGCAGTATTTT.

The chain uses TRBV4-3 and TRBJ1-3; D is undetermined. The CDR3 has 16 amino acids. V dropped 6 bases and J dropped 0 bases, with 15 bases sitting between them. Germline assignment: CDR1 LGHNA and CDR2 YSLEER. CDR3 sequence: CASSQRAVASGNTIYF. The CDR3 DNA reads as TGCGCCAGCAGTCAGAGGGCGGTTGCCTCTGGAAACACCATATATTTT.

The chain is built from TRBV30 and TRBJ1-2; the match to TRBD1 covers 7 bases. Losses at the gene ends were 1 base for V and 4 bases for J; bases not matched to a gene: 9. CDR1 is GTSNPN and CDR2 is SVGIG in the germline V gene (reference sequence). This CDR3 spans 15 amino acids. The CDR3 loop is CAWSGTGTEGYGYTF. CDR3 DNA sequence: TGTGCCTGGAGTGGGACCGGGACAGAGGGCTATGGCTACACCTTC.

J is TRBJ2-1 and V is TRBV6-5; D unresolved. CDR3 length: 16 amino acids. Trimming cost V 2 bases and J 9 bases, with 20 bases left between them. The germline V gene has CDR1 MNHEY and CDR2 SVGAGI. Here the CDR3 reads CASSYGRARQVGEQFF. DNA of the CDR3: TGTGCCAGCAGTTACGGGCGAGCTCGCCAAGTGGGTGAGCAGTTCTTC.

The chain joins TRBV11-3 to TRBJ2-7; D ambiguous. Trimming removed 0 bases at V and 2 bases at J, with 5 bases between. This CDR3 is built from 13 residues. CDR1 is SGHNT and CDR2 is YENEEA in the germline V gene. Here the CDR3 reads CASSLDLTYEQYF. As DNA, the CDR3 is TGTGCCAGCAGCTTAGATCTAACCTACGAGCAGTACTTC. Looking up the rest from reference TRBV11-3 and TRBJ2-7 gives the full variable domain: EAGVVQSPRYKIIEKKQPVAFWCNPISGHNTLYWYLQNLGQGPELLIRYENEEAVDDSQLPKDRFSAERLKGVDSTLKIQPAELGDSAVYLCASSLDLTYEQYFGPGTRLTVT.

The CDR3 is CAWSVRSRGVGTEAFF. The CDR3 region has the DNA TGTGCCTGGAGTGTACGGTCCAGGGGTGTTGGCACTGAAGCTTTCTTT. The V and J genes are TRBV30 and TRBJ1-1; TRBD1 might be the D (6 bases). This CDR3 has 16 amino acids. Germline loops: CDR1 GTSNPN, CDR2 SVGIG (reference sequence). Between the trimmed V and J ends, which lost 0 bases and 4 bases, there was a span of 18 bases.

This clone was seen at least ten times. The chain carries TRBV12-3 or TRBV12-4 and TRBJ1-2; D ambiguous. V lost 4 bases and J lost 4, with 10 bases in between. CDR3 length: 13 amino acids. CDR3 bases: TGTGCCAGCAGTTCGTCGGTTGGCTATGGCTACACCTTC. It codes for CASSSSVGYGYTF.

V gene TRBV3-1 (or the pseudogene TRBV3-2) combines with J gene TRBJ2-7; 7 bases fit TRBD1. The CDR3 runs 13 residues. The V gene's germline CDR1 is LGHDT and CDR2 YNNKEL (reference sequence). The V gene end was trimmed by 4 bases and the J gene end by 6 bases; junction bases not matched to a gene: 6. The CDR3 sequence: CASSLQGSGEQYF. The CDR3 coding sequence is TGTGCCAGCAGCCTACAGGGGTCGGGCGAGCAGTACTTC.

The DNA of the CDR3 is TGTGCCAGCAGCACCCGGACTAGTGGGCTCGCAGATACGCAGTATTTT. It codes for CASSTRTSGLADTQYF. The rearrangement joins TRBV3-1 (or the pseudogene TRBV3-2) to TRBJ2-3; 7 bases match TRBD2. After removal of 5 bases from V and 4 bases from J, the junction contained 12 bases not matched to a gene. Germline values: CDR1 LGHDT, CDR2 YNNKEL (reference sequence). The CDR3 consists of 16 residues.

This clone appeared a few times. The chain uses TRBV18 and TRBJ2-1; 7 nucleotides line up with TRBD1. Germline loops: CDR1 KGHSH, CDR2 LQKENI. After removal of 2 bases from V and 4 bases from J, the junction contained 5 bases not matched to a gene. The CDR3 has 15 amino acids. DNA for the CDR3: TGTGCCAGCTCACCATCGACAGGGTTATACAATGAGCAGTTCTTC. It translates to CASSPSTGLYNEQFF.

The V and J genes are TRBV20-1 and TRBJ2-1; 7 nucleotides match TRBD2. Germline V gene lookup returns CDR1 DFQATT and CDR2 SNEGSKA (reference sequence). The trim removed 3 bases at V and 5 bases at J, leaving 1 base unmatched. The CDR3 runs to 12 residues. CDR3 residues: CSASLADNEQFF. The CDR3 DNA sequence: TGCAGTGCTAGTCTAGCGGACAATGAGCAGTTCTTC.

The chain joins TRBV3-1 (or the pseudogene TRBV3-2) to TRBJ2-1; 7 nucleotides line up with TRBD1. CDR3 length: 16 amino acids. The V and J ends lost 4 bases and 6 bases, in that order; junction bases with no gene match: 12. CDR1 LGHDT and CDR2 YNNKEL come from the germline V gene (reference sequence). For the CDR3, the DNA is TGTGCCAGCAGCCCCGGAACCGGGACAGTCTCCAATGAGCAGTTCTTC. This codes for CASSPGTGTVSNEQFF.

The chain is built from TRBV12-5 and TRBJ1-2; 7 bases are shared with TRBD1. V lost 6 bases to trimming and J lost 4 bases; unmatched junction nucleotides: 8. Germline CDR1 LGHNT, CDR2 FRNRAP. The CDR3 loop spans 14 amino acids. Here the CDR3 reads CASGDKTGTYGYTF. Written as DNA, the CDR3 is TGTGCTAGTGGAGACAAGACAGGGACCTATGGCTACACCTTC.

The chain is built from TRBV12-3 or TRBV12-4 and TRBJ1-2, with D hard to call. V shed 5 bases and J shed 6 bases, with 10 bases lying between them. The CDR3 spans 12 residues. CDR3: CASSRPGNGYTF. CDR3 DNA: TGTGCCAGCAGTAGGCCGGGGAATGGCTACACCTTC.

This chain's CDR3 is CASRPAGEKHNEQFF. Here the CDR3 DNA reads TGTGCCAGCAGACCCGCGGGAGAGAAACACAATGAGCAGTTCTTC. The chain links TRBV7-9 to TRBJ2-1; TRBD2 matches at 7 bases. This CDR3 comprises 15 residues. J was trimmed by 5 bases and V by 6 bases; bases with no gene match: 10. Germline CDR1 reads SEHNR; CDR2 reads FQNEAQ (reference sequence).

The rearrangement links TRBV6-5 to TRBJ2-5, with D possibly TRBD2 on 5 matching bases. Germline-derived CDR1 and CDR2 are MNHEY and SVGAGI. The V gene lost 7 bases and the J gene lost 7 bases, with 13 bases spanning the gap. This CDR3 region has 12 residues. DNA of the CDR3: TGTGCCAGCAACGGCGGGTGGGGGACCCAGTACTTC. Protein: CASNGGWGTQYF.

The chain is built from TRBV5-1 and TRBJ2-5; 9 bases match TRBD1. V lost 4 bases, J lost 9 bases, and 1 base stayed unmatched. The germline gives CDR1 SGHRS, CDR2 YFSETQ. There are 11 residues in the CDR3. Here the CDR3 reads CASSNRGPQYF. The CDR3 DNA sequence: TGCGCCAGCAGCAACAGGGGGCCCCAGTACTTC.

The chain links TRBV12-3 or TRBV12-4 to TRBJ2-1; D gene unclear. This CDR3 is built from 13 residues. Trimming pared 3 bases from V and 5 bases from J, leaving 8 bases between. The DNA of the CDR3 is TGTGCCAGCAGTTTCGTGCGCAACAATGAGCAGTTCTTC. It is translated as CASSFVRNNEQFF.

This rearrangement joins TRBV7-9 to TRBJ2-7, with 9 bases matching TRBD1. The J segment lost 6 bases and the V segment lost 6 bases, leaving 15 bases of the junction unmatched. Germline assignment: CDR1 SEHNR and CDR2 FQNEAQ (reference sequence). The CDR3 runs 16 residues. CDR3 nucleotide sequence: TGTGCCAGCAGGCCCCCCCCGGGACAGGGAGAAGGCGAGCAGTACTTC. Its protein product is CASRPPPGQGEGEQYF.

The chain recombines TRBV18 with TRBJ2-1; no firm D call. V shed 4 bases and J shed 6 bases, with 7 bases lying between them. The CDR3 has 12 amino acids. Per germline, CDR1 KGHSH and CDR2 LQKENI. This CDR3 reads CASSRHSNEQFF. The CDR3 region has the DNA TGTGCCAGCTCACGACATAGCAATGAGCAGTTCTTC.